These T cell receptor beta chains were read from a single sample in a study of cytomegalovirus exposure and HLA in healthy donors. Sequencing was performed with immunoSEQ multiplex PCR; in TCRdb, only in-frame clones are kept and a portion is missing. Recorded here are about 140,000 clones; the top ten clones represent less than 3.5%. Sequencing was carried out using PBMCs. These receptors were collected from a man aged 35 to 55 in good health and CMV-seronegative. Each CDR3 is given with its conserved first and last residue. Fields, in order: D gene, J gene, V gene, CDR3 length, CDR3 protein, CDR3 DNA. D genes are given only for firm matches.

TRBD1 | TRBJ1-6 | TRBV18 | 16 | CASSPVDRVGNSPLHF | TGTGCCAGCTCACCAGTGGACAGGGTCGGGAATTCACCCCTCCACTTT
TRBD1 | TRBJ1-5 | TRBV28 | 12 | CAQGASNQPQHF | TGTGCACAGGGGGCAAGCAATCAGCCCCAGCATTTT
TRBD2 | TRBJ2-2 | TRBV28 | 14 | CASSWGSGTGELFF | TGTGCCAGCAGTTGGGGTAGCGGGACCGGGGAGCTGTTTTTT
- | TRBJ1-4 | TRBV28 | 14 | CASSFSQGGEKLFF | TGTGCCAGCAGTTTTTCGCAGGGTGGTGAAAAACTGTTTTTT
- | TRBJ2-1 | TRBV5-1 | 16 | CASSPSGTRGHNEQFF | TGCGCCAGCAGCCCTTCCGGGACACGTGGGCACAATGAGCAGTTCTTC
TRBD2 | TRBJ2-3 | TRBV7-2 | 15 | CASSPGTSPVDTQYF | TGTGCCAGCAGCCCCGGGACTAGCCCCGTGGATACGCAGTATTTT
- | TRBJ1-1 | TRBV5-6 | 12 | CASSYINTEAFF | TGTGCCAGCAGCTACATAAACACTGAAGCTTTCTTT
- | TRBJ1-1 | TRBV29-1 | 15 | CSVERAGHMNTEAFF | TGCAGCGTTGAACGGGCAGGGCACATGAACACTGAAGCTTTCTTT
TRBD2 | TRBJ2-5 | TRBV2 | 14 | CASSEVGGKETQYF | TGTGCCAGCAGTGAAGTGGGAGGGAAAGAGACCCAGTACTTC
- | TRBJ1-5 | TRBV6-5 | 13 | CASKRDPNQPQHF | TGTGCCAGTAAGCGGGACCCGAATCAGCCCCAGCATTTT
TRBD1 | TRBJ2-1 | TRBV12-5 | 17 | CASGLTFTGGAHNEQFF | TGTGCTAGTGGTTTGACCTTTACAGGGGGCGCCCACAATGAGCAGTTCTTC